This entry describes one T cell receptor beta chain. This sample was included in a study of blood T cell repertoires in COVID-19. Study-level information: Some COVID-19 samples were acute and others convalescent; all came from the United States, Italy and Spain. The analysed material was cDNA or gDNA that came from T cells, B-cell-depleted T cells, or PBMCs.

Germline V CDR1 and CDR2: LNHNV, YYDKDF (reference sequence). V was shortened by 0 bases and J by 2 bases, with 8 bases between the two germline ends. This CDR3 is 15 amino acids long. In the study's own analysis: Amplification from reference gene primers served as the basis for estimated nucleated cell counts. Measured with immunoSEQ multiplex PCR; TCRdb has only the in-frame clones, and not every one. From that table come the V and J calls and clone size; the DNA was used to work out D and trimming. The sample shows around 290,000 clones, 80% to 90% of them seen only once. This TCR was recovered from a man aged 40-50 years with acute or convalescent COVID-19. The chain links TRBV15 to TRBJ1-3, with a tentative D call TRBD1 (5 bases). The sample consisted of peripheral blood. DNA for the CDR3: TGTGCCACCAGCAGAGATATAGGGGCTGGAAACACCATATATTTT. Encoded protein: CATSRDIGAGNTIYF.